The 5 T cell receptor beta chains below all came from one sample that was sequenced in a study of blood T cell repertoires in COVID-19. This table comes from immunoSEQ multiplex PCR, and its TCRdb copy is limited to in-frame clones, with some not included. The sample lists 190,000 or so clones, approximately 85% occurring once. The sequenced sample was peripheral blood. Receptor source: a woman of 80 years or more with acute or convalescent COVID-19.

The CDR3 is CASRPEGGNTEAFF. The CDR3 coding sequence is TGTGCCAGTAGGCCCGAAGGAGGGAACACTGAAGCTTTCTTT. The chain uses TRBV19 and TRBJ1-1; D not certain. V lost 6 bases and J 1 base, leaving 12 bases between the germline ends. CDR1 is LNHDA and CDR2 is SQIVND in the germline V gene (reference sequence). CDR3 length equals 14 residues.

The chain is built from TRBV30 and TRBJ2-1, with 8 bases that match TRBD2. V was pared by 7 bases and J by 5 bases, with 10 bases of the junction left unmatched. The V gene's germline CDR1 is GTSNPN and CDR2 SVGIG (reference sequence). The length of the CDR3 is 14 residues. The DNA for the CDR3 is TGTGCCTTGAGCGGGAGCCTACTCAACAATGAGCAGTTCTTC. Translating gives CALSGSLLNNEQFF.

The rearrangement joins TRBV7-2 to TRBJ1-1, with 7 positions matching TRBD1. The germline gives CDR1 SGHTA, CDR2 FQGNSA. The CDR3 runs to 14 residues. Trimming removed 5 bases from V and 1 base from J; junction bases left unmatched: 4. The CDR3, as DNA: TGTGCCAGCAGCCAGGGACAGCCGAACACTGAAGCTTTCTTT. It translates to CASSQGQPNTEAFF.

For the CDR3, the DNA is TGTGCCAGCAGTTTATCGATGCGAGCCACCGGGGAGCTGTTTTTT. Translating gives CASSLSMRATGELFF. The chain recombines TRBV27 with TRBJ2-2; no reliable D call. The germline V gene encodes CDR1 MNHEY and CDR2 SMNVEV (reference sequence). V was clipped by 0 bases and J by 4 bases, with 9 bases between them. This CDR3 spans 15 amino acids.

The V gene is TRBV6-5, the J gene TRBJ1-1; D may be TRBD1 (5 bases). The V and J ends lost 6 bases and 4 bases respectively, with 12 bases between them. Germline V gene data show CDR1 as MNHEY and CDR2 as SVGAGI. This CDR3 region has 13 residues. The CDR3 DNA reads TGTGCCAGCAGGAAGTCCGGGGGCACTGAAGCTTTCTTT. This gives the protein CASRKSGGTEAFF.